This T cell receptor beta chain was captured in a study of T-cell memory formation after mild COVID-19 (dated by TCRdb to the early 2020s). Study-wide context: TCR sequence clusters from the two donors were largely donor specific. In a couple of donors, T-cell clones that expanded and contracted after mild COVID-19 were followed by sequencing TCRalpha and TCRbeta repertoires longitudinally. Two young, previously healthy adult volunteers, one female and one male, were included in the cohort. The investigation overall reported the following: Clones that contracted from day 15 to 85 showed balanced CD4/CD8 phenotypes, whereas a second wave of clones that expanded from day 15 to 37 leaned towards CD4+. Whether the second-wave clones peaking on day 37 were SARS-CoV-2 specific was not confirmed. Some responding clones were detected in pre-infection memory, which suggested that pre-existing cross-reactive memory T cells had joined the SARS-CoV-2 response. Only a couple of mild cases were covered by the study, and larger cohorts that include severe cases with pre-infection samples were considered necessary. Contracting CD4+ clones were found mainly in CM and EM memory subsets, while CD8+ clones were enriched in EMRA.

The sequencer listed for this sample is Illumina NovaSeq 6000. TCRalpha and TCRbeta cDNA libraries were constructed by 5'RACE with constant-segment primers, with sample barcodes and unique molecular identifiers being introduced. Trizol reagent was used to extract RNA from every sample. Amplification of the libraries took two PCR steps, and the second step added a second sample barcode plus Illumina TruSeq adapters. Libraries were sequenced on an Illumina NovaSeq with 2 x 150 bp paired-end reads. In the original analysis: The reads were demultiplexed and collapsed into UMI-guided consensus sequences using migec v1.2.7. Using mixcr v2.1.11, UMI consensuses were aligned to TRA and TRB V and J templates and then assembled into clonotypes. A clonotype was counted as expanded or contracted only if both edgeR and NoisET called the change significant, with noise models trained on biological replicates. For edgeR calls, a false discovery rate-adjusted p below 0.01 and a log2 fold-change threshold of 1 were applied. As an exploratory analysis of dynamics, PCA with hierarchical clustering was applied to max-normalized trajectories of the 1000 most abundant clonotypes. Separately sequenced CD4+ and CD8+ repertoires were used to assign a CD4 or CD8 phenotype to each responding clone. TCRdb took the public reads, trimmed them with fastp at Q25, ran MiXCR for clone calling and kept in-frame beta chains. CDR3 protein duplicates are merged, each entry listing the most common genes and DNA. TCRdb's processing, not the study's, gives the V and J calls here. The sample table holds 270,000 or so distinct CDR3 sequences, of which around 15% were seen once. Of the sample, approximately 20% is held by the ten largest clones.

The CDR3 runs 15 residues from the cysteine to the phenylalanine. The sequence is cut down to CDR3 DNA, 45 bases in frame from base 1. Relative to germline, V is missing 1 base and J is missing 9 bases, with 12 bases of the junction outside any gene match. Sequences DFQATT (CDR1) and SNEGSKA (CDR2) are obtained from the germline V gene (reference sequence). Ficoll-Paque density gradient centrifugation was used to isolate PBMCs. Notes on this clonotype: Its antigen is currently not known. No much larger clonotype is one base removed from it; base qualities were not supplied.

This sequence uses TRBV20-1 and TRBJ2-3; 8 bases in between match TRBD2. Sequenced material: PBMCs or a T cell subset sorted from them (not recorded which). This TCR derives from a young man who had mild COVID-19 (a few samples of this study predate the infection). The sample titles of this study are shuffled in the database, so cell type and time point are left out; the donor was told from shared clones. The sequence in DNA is TGCAGTGCTAGAGGTTCTAGCGGGCCCTCGAGGACGCAGTATTTT. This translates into CSARGSSGPSRTQYF.